The entry below gives a single T cell receptor (beta chain) sequence along with its context. This entry is derived from a study of blood T cell repertoires in COVID-19. Turning to the study itself: The origin of the acute and convalescent COVID-19 samples was the United States, Italy and Spain. T cells, B-cell-depleted T cells, or PBMCs provided the cDNA or gDNA that served as material.

Under the authors' procedure: Estimation of nucleated cell counts relied on the amplification of reference gene primers. TCRdb's copy holds only in-frame clones and misses some; the assay was immunoSEQ multiplex PCR. V and J calls and clone size follow that table, whereas D and trimming were derived from the DNA. Of around 78,000 clones in the sample, 82% were seen once. Germline values: CDR1 LNHDA, CDR2 SQIVND (reference sequence). The CDR3 loop spans 13 amino acids. V lost 7 bases, J lost 0 bases, and 10 bases lay in between. Material for sequencing was peripheral blood. The sequence was obtained from a human donor in a cohort sampled during active COVID-19. The V gene is TRBV19, the J gene TRBJ2-7, with D possibly TRBD1 on 5 matching bases. DNA for the CDR3: TGTGCCAGTAACAAGGGGCTCTCCTACGAGCAGTACTTC. Translated: CASNKGLSYEQYF.